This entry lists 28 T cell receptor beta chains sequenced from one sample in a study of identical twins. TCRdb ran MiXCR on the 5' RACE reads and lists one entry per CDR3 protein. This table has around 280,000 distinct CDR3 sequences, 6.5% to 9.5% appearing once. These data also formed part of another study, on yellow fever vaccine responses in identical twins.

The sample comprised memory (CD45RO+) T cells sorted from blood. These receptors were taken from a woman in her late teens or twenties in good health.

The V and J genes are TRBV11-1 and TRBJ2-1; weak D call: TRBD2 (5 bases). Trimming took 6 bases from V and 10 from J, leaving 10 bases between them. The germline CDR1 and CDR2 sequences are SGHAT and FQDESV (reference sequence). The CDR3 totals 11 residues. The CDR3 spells CASRFTGEQFF. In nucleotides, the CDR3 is TGTGCCAGCAGATTTACGGGGGAGCAGTTCTTC.

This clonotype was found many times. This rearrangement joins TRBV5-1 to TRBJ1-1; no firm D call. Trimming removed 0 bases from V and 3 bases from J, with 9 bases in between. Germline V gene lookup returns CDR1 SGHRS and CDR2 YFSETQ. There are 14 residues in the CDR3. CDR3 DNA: TGCGCCAGCAGCTTGGGGTTGCCTGACACTGAAGCTTTCTTT. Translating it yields CASSLGLPDTEAFF.

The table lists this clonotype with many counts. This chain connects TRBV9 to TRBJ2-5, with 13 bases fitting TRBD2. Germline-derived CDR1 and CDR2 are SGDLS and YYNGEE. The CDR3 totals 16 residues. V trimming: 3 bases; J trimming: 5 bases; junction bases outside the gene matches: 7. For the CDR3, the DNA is TGTGCCAGCAGCGCTGGGACTAGCGGGGTCAGGGAGACCCAGTACTTC. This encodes CASSAGTSGVRETQYF.

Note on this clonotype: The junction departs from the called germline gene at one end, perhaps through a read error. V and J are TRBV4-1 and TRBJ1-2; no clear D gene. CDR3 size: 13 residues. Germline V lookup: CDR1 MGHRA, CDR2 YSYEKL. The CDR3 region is CASSQDQLAGGHF. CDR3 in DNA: TGCGCCAGCAGCCAAGATCAGCTGGCCGGAGGGCACTTC.

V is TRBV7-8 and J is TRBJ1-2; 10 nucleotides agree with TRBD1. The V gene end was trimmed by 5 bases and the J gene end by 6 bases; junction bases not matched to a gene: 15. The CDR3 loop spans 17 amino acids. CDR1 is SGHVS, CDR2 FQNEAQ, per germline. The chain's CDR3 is CASSPRTGGIDIDGYTF. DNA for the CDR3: TGTGCCAGCAGCCCCAGGACAGGGGGGATAGATATAGATGGCTACACCTTC.

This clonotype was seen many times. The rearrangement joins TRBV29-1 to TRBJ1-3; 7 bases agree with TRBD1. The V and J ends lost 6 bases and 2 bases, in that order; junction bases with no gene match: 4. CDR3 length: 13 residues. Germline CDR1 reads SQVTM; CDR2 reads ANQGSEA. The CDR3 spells CSVRGDAGNTIYF. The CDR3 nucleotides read TGCAGCGTCAGGGGGGACGCTGGAAACACCATATATTTT.

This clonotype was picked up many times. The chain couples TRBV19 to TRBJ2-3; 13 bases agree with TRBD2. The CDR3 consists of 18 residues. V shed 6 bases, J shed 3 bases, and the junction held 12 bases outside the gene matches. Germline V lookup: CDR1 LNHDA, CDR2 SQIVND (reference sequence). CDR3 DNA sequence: TGTGCCAGTAGGGTCGGACTAGCGGGAGTTGGGGTGACAGATACGCAGTATTTT. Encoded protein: CASRVGLAGVGVTDTQYF.

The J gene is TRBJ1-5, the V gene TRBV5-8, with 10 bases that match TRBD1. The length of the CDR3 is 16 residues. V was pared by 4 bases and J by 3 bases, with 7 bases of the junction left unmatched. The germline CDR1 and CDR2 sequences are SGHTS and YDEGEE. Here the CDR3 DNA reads TGTGCCAGCAGCCCTCGACAGGGGGCTCTCAATCAGCCCCAGCATTTT. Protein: CASSPRQGALNQPQHF.

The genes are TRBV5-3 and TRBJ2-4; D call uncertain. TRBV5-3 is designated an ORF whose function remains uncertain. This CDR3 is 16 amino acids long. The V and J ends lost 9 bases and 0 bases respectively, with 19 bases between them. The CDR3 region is CAIGPGLVQAKNIQYF. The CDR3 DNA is TGTGCCATCGGCCCCGGGCTGGTCCAAGCCAAAAACATTCAGTACTTC.

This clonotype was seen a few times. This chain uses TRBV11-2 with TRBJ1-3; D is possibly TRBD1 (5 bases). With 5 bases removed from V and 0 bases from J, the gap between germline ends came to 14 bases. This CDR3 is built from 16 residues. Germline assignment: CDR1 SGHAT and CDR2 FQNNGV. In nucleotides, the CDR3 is TGTGCCAGCAGCCAAATCAGGGCGATCTCTGGAAACACCATATATTTT. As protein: CASSQIRAISGNTIYF.

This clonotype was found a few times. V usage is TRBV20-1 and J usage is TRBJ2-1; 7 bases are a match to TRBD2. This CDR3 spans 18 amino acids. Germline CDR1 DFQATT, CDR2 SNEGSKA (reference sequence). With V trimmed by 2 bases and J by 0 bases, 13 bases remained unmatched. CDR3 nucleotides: TGCAGTGCTAGACTCTTCGTGGGGGGGTCAAGCTCCTACAATGAGCAGTTCTTC. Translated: CSARLFVGGSSSYNEQFF.

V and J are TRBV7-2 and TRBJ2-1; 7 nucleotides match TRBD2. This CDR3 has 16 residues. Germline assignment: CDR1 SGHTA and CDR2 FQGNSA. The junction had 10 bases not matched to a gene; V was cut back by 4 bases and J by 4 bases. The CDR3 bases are TGTGCCAGCAGCTCAAACCCGCTAGCGGAGTACAATGAGCAGTTCTTC. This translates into CASSSNPLAEYNEQFF. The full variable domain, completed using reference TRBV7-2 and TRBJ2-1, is GAGVSQSPSNKVTEKGKDVELRCDPISGHTALYWYRQSLGQGLEFLIYFQGNSAPDKSGLPSDRFSAERTGGSVSTLTIQRTQQEDSAVYLCASSSNPLAEYNEQFFGPGTRLTVL.

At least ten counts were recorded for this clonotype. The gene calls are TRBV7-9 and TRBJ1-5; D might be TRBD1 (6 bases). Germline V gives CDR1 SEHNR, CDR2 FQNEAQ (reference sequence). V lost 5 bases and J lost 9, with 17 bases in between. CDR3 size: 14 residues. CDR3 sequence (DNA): TGTGCCAGCAGCAAAGGCCAGGCAGGGGCGCCCCAGCATTTT. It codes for CASSKGQAGAPQHF.

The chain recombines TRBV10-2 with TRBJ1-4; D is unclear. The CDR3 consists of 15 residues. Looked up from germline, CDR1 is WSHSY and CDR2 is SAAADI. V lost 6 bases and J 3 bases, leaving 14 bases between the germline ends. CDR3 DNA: TGCGCCAGCAGCCCCGGACCCGGTGCTAATGAAAAACTGTTTTTT. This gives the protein CASSPGPGANEKLFF.

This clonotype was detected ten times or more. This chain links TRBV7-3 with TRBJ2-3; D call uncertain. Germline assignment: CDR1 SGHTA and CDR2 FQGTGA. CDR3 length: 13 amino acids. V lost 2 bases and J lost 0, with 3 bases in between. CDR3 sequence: CASSLGSTDTQYF. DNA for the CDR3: TGTGCCAGCAGCTTAGGGAGCACAGATACGCAGTATTTT. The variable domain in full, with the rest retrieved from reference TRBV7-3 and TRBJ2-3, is GAGVSQTPSNKVTEKGKYVELRCDPISGHTALYWYRQSLGQGPEFLIYFQGTGAADDSGLPNDRFFAVRPEGSVSTLKIQRTERGDSAVYLCASSLGSTDTQYFGPGTRLTVL.

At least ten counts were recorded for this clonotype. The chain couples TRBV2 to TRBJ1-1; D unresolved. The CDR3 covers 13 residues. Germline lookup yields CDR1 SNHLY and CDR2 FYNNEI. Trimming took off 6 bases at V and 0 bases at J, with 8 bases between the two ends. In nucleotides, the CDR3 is TGTGCCAGCAGGCGGGATATGAACACTGAAGCTTTCTTT. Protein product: CASRRDMNTEAFF.

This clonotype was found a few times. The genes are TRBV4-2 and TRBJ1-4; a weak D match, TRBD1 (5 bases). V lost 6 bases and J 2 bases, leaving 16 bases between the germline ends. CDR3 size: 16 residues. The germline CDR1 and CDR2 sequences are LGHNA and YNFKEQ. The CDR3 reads CASSQYAGGTNEKLFF. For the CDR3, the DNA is TGTGCCAGCAGTCAATATGCGGGGGGTACTAATGAAAAACTGTTTTTT.

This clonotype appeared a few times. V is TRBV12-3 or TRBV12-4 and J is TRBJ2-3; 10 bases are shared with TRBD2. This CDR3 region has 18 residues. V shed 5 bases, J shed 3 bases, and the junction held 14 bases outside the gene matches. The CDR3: CASSRRLAGEGTTDTQYF. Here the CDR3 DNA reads TGTGCCAGCAGTCGGCGGCTAGCGGGAGAAGGCACGACAGATACGCAGTATTTT.

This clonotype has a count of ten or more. CDR3 residues: CASQLGMNTEAFF. DNA of the CDR3: TGTGCCAGCCAGTTGGGGATGAACACTGAAGCTTTCTTT. The chain links TRBV2 to TRBJ1-1; D is uncertain. The V end lost 8 bases, the J end lost 0 bases, and 10 bases lay between the germline ends. This CDR3 is built from 13 residues. Germline V gene lookup returns CDR1 SNHLY and CDR2 FYNNEI. Supplemented by reference TRBV2 and TRBJ1-1, the full variable domain reads EPEVTQTPSHQVTQMGQEVILRCVPISNHLYFYWYRQILGQKVEFLVSFYNNEISEKSEIFDDQFSVERPDGSNFTLKIRSTKLEDSAMYFCASQLGMNTEAFFGQGTRLTVV.

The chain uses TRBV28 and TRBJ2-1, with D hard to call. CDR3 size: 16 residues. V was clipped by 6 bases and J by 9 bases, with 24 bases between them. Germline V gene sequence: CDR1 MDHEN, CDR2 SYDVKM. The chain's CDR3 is CASRSGTAILTGEQFF. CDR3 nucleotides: TGTGCCAGCAGATCCGGAACAGCCATCTTGACCGGTGAGCAGTTCTTC.

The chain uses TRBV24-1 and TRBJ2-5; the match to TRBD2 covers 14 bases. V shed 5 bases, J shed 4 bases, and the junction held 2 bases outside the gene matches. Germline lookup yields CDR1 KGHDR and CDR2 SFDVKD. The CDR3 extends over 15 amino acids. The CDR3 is CATSGGTSGRETQYF. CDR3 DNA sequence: TGTGCCACCAGTGGAGGGACTAGCGGGAGAGAGACCCAGTACTTC.

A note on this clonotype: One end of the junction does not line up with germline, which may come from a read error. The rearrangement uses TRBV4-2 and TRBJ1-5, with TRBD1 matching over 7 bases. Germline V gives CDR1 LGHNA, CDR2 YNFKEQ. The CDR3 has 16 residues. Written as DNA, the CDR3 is TGTGCCAGCAGCGAAGAGGCCGGGGCAGGGGGACAGCCCCAGCATTTT. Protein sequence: CASSEEAGAGGQPQHF.

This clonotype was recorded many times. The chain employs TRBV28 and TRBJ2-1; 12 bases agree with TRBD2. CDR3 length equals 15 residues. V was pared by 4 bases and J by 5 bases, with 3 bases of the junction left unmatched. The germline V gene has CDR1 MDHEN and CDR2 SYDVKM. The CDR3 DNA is TGTGCCAGCAGTTCTGGACTAGCGGGGCACAATGAGCAGTTCTTC. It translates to CASSSGLAGHNEQFF.

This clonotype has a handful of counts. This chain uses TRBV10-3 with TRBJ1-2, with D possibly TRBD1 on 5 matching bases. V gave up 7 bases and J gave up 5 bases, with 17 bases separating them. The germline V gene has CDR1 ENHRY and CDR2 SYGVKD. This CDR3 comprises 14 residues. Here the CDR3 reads CAINPSGGEYGYTF. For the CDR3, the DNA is TGTGCCATCAACCCAAGTGGGGGAGAATATGGCTACACCTTC.

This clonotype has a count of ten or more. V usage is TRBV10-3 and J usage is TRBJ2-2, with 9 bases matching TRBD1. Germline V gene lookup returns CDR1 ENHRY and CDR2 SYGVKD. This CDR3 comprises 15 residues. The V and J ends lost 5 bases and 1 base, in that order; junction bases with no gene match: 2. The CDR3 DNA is TGTGCCATCAGTCCGGGACAGGGGAACACCGGGGAGCTGTTTTTT. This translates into CAISPGQGNTGELFF.

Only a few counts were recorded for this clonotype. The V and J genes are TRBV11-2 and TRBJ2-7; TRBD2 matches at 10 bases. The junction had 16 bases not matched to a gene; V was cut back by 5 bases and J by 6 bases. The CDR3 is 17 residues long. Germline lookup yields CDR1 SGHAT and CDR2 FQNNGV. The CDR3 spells CASSRSSGSTHPGEQYF. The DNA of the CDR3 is TGTGCCAGCAGCCGATCTAGCGGGAGCACCCACCCCGGCGAGCAGTACTTC. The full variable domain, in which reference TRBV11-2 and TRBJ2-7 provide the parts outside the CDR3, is EAGVAQSPRYKIIEKRQSVAFWCNPISGHATLYWYQQILGQGPKLLIQFQNNGVVDDSQLPKDRFSAERLKGVDSTLKIQPAKLEDSAVYLCASSRSSGSTHPGEQYFGPGTRLTVT.

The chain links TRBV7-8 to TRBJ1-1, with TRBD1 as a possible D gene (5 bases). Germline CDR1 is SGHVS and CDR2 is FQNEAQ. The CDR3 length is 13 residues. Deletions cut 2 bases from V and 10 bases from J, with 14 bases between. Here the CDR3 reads CASSLFGGWGAFF. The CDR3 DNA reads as TGTGCCAGCAGCTTATTTGGGGGTTGGGGAGCTTTCTTT.

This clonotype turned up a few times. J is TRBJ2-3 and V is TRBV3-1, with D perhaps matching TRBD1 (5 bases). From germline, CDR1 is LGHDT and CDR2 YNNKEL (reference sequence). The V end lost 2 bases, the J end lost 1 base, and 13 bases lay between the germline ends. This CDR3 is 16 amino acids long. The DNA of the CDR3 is TGTGCCAGCAGCCAACATGGGGCAGGCCGCACAGATACGCAGTATTTT. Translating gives CASSQHGAGRTDTQYF.